Following are 2 T cell receptor beta chains from one sample sequenced in a study of glioma-infiltrating T cells after dendritic cell vaccination (TCRdb year 2016). Receptor amplification or capture employed the immunoSEQ multiplex PCR assay. TCRdb took this table from immuneACCESS and kept in-frame rearrangements with V and J called. Such tables lack part of the clones; where checked against another copy, unresolved V genes explain under half of the gap, and the rest is unexplained. Here the sample has 75,000 to 100,000 clones; approximately 80% occur a single time. The ten largest clones take up almost 6% of the sample. The material was blood, obtained before dendritic cell vaccination. The receptors stem from a human donor with glioblastoma.

V and J are TRBV10-3 and TRBJ2-1; 10 nucleotides agree with TRBD2. Germline-derived CDR1 and CDR2 are ENHRY and SYGVKD. V lost 3 bases, J lost 5 bases, and 13 bases stayed unmatched. The CDR3 length is 18 residues. The CDR3 loop is CAISDPASGSRENNEQFF. The CDR3 coding sequence is TGTGCCATCAGTGACCCAGCTAGCGGGAGTAGAGAAAACAATGAGCAGTTCTTC.

This clone was recorded at least ten times. The chain employs TRBV19 and TRBJ1-3; 7 positions agree with TRBD1. The CDR3 spans 14 residues. Germline trimming cut 6 bases from V and 4 bases from J; bases unmatched to any gene: 6. CDR1 is LNHDA and CDR2 is SQIVND in the germline V gene (reference sequence). The DNA of the CDR3 is TGTGCCAGTAGAGCCCCGGACAGGGGAAACACCATATATTTT. This encodes CASRAPDRGNTIYF.